Reported below is one TCR beta chain. Its target is unknown. The data derive from a study of early stage breast cancer tumors. As for the study in general: The ER+/PR+/HER2- tumors included seven or eight ductal and a handful of lobular carcinomas. Study-wide results and caveats: Tumors had roughly 2.6-fold higher T cell density than normal breast.

CDR1 MNHNY and CDR2 SVGAGI come from the germline V gene (reference sequence). The CDR3 has 14 amino acids. Trimming took off 10 bases at V and 4 bases at J, with 19 bases between the two ends. Each sample had two DNA replicates, approximately 0.5 ug blood or roughly 1.5 ug tissue. TCRdb keeps only in-frame clones here, not all; method: immunoSEQ multiplex PCR. This sample carries some 14,000 clones, roughly 80% of them seen once, and the ten largest clones take just under 5%. Sufficient DNA from normal breast often required roughly 85-310 mg tissue. Sequenced input: normal breast tissue next to the tumor. V usage is TRBV6-6 and J usage is TRBJ1-2; tentatively, D is TRBD1 (6 bases). The TCR was taken from a person aged 25 to 45 with breast cancer. The CDR3 region is CATGGQGRGYGYTF. The DNA of the CDR3 is TGTGCCACTGGGGGGCAGGGGCGAGGCTATGGCTACACCTTC.